This record concerns one TCR beta chain sequence. The sample is drawn from a study of blood T cell repertoires in COVID-19. Across the study: From the United States, Italy and Spain came samples of acute and convalescent COVID-19. From T cells, B-cell-depleted T cells, or PBMCs came the material, which was cDNA or gDNA.

A Seattle source enrolled patients during active infection and followed them longitudinally. The V gene's germline CDR1 is MDHEN and CDR2 SYDVKM. The CDR3 consists of 15 residues. V lost 2 bases and J 3 bases, leaving 11 bases between the germline ends. The table came from immunoSEQ multiplex PCR; TCRdb's copy has only in-frame clones and leaves some out. The sample has a few hundred thousand clones; approximately 91% are singletons. The sequence was collected from a person aged 18-30 years with COVID-19, enrolled during active disease. V usage is TRBV28 and J usage is TRBJ1-5; possible D gene TRBD1, 5 bases. The source material was peripheral blood. CDR3 DNA: TGTGCCAGCAGTTTAGGTAGGGGTTTCAATCAGCCCCAGCATTTT. The encoded protein is CASSLGRGFNQPQHF. The whole variable domain, remainder taken from reference TRBV28 and TRBJ1-5, is DVKVTQSSRYLVKRTGEKVFLECVQDMDHENMFWYRQDPGLGLRLIYFSYDVKMKEKGDIPEGYSVSREKKERFSLILESASTNQTSMYLCASSLGRGFNQPQHFGDGTRLSIL.